Listed here are 15 T cell receptor beta chains from one sample, sequenced in a study of shared clonotypes between healthy human individuals. TCRdb's table, derived via immunoSEQ multiplex PCR, lists solely in-frame clones and lacks some. The sample has roughly 770,000 clones, about 96% seen once. Naive CD8 populations comprised CD45RO-negative cells positively selected for CCR7, excluding terminally differentiated effector memory CD45RA+ cells. Specimen: naive CD8+ T cells sorted from blood. The receptors here all came from a man aged 25 to 40 in good health.

The gene calls are TRBV13 and TRBJ2-1; 10 nucleotides align to TRBD2. Per the germline V gene, CDR1 is PRHDT and CDR2 is FYEKMQ (reference sequence). V was pared by 5 bases and J by 3 bases, with 7 bases of the junction left unmatched. This CDR3 has 16 amino acids. CDR3 loop: CASSLGLADYYNEQFF. DNA for the CDR3: TGTGCCAGCAGCCTCGGACTAGCGGATTACTACAATGAGCAGTTCTTC.

In DNA, the CDR3 is TGTGCCAGCAGCAAAGACCCCTTTTCGCGGGAGGCGACCGGGGAGCTGTTTTTT. It specifies CASSKDPFSREATGELFF. The genes are TRBV21-1 and TRBJ2-2; whether TRBD2, the table's D call, matches the DNA was not checked. TRBV21-1 is shown as a pseudogene. This CDR3 spans 18 amino acids.

This chain joins TRBV4-1 and TRBJ1-2, with a possible D match to TRBD1 (5 bases). Germline CDR1 and CDR2: MGHRA and YSYEKL. With 1 base removed from V and 7 bases from J, the gap between germline ends came to 19 bases. The CDR3 length is 16 residues. This CDR3 reads CASSQALLRGHGGYTF. Here the CDR3 DNA reads TGCGCCAGCAGCCAAGCGCTACTCCGGGGCCACGGTGGCTACACCTTC.

Here the CDR3 reads CAIRQGNSYEQYF. DNA of the CDR3: TGTGCCATCAGACAGGGTAACTCCTACGAGCAGTACTTC. The rearrangement links TRBV10-3 to TRBJ2-7; perhaps TRBD1 as D (6 bases). This CDR3 is built from 13 residues. Trimming took off 6 bases at V and 0 bases at J, with 9 bases between the two ends. In germline, CDR1 is ENHRY, CDR2 SYGVKD.

This chain links TRBV10-3 with TRBJ2-1, with D perhaps matching TRBD1 (6 bases). The CDR3 consists of 15 residues. Germline CDR1 ENHRY, CDR2 SYGVKD. The V and J ends lost 6 bases and 0 bases respectively, with 12 bases between them. The CDR3 loop is CAIRGDTSSYNEQFF. CDR3 coding DNA: TGTGCCATCAGGGGGGACACTAGCTCCTACAATGAGCAGTTCTTC.

This clone was counted once. J is TRBJ2-1 and V is TRBV7-9; D possibly matches TRBD1 or TRBD2 (5 bases each). The germline V gene encodes CDR1 SEHNR and CDR2 FQNEAQ (reference sequence). V lost 4 bases, J lost 6 bases, and 22 bases lay in between. The CDR3 extends over 17 amino acids. In DNA form, the CDR3 reads TGTGCCAGCAGCTCGCTACGTGTAGGGGAGTACGGCAATGAGCAGTTCTTC. Protein product: CASSSLRVGEYGNEQFF. Supplemented by reference TRBV7-9 and TRBJ2-1, the full variable domain reads DTGVSQNPRHKITKRGQNVTFRCDPISEHNRLYWYRQTLGQGPEFLTYFQNEAQLEKSRLLSDRFSAERPKGSFSTLEIQRTEQGDSAMYLCASSSLRVGEYGNEQFFGPGTRLTVL.

This rearrangement joins TRBV9 to TRBJ2-7; no reliable D call. The CDR3 has 15 residues. The germline gives CDR1 SGDLS, CDR2 YYNGEE. V was trimmed by 1 base and J by 5 bases, leaving 16 bases between them. The DNA for the CDR3 is TGTGCCAGCAGCGTACTCGGCAGGCCACGGGACGAGCAGTACTTC. It is translated as CASSVLGRPRDEQYF. The full variable domain, with the rest looked up from reference TRBV9 and TRBJ2-7, is DSGVTQTPKHLITATGQRVTLRCSPRSGDLSVYWYQQSLDQGLQFLIQYYNGEERAKGNILERFSAQQFPDLHSELNLSSLELGDSALYFCASSVLGRPRDEQYFGPGTRLTVT.

The V gene is TRBV5-1, the J gene TRBJ2-1; 9 nucleotides agree with TRBD2. Trimming cost V 6 bases and J 3 bases; bases outside gene matches: 10. Germline lookup yields CDR1 SGHRS and CDR2 YFSETQ. The CDR3 runs 16 residues. CDR3 in amino acids: CASTSSGTSSYNEQFF. The CDR3 DNA reads TGCGCCAGCACCTCTAGCGGGACTTCCAGCTACAATGAGCAGTTCTTC.

The rearrangement joins TRBV27 to TRBJ2-3; D might be TRBD2 (5 bases). V was clipped by 3 bases and J by 0 bases, with 16 bases between them. Per the germline V gene, CDR1 is MNHEY and CDR2 is SMNVEV (reference sequence). The CDR3 sequence is 17 residues long. CDR3: CASSFGLPGSSTDTQYF. Here the CDR3 DNA reads TGTGCCAGCAGTTTTGGGTTACCGGGGTCTAGCACAGATACGCAGTATTTT.

The chain carries TRBV7-8 and TRBJ2-7, with D unresolved. The CDR3 runs to 14 residues. V was cut by 0 bases and J by 3 bases, with 9 bases left in between. Germline V gives CDR1 SGHVS, CDR2 FQNEAQ. For the CDR3, the DNA is TGTGCCAGCAGCTTAGCGGAAGCCGGCTACGAGCAGTACTTC. It translates to CASSLAEAGYEQYF.

The genes are TRBV28 and TRBJ2-1, with TRBD2 as a possible D gene (6 bases). Germline lookup yields CDR1 MDHEN and CDR2 SYDVKM. The CDR3 covers 16 residues. Trimming took off 6 bases at V and 6 bases at J, with 21 bases between the two ends. CDR3 coding DNA: TGTGCCAGCAGCGGAACGCGGGCGGGGCGGGCCAATGAGCAGTTCTTC. Translated, it gives CASSGTRAGRANEQFF.

The chain combines TRBV7-9 with TRBJ2-7; TRBD2 matches 10 bases. Germline lookup yields CDR1 SEHNR and CDR2 FQNEAQ (reference sequence). V shed 1 base and J 0 bases; nucleotides not matched to a gene: 0. The CDR3 sequence is 15 residues long. The CDR3 nucleotides read TGTGCCAGCAGCTTAGAGCGGGGGGGCTCCTACGAGCAGTACTTC. It codes for CASSLERGGSYEQYF.

This clone was seen a handful of times. This sequence joins TRBV19 and TRBJ2-1, with 11 nucleotides matching TRBD1. From germline, CDR1 is LNHDA and CDR2 SQIVND (reference sequence). The CDR3 runs to 15 residues. The V and J ends lost 6 bases and 7 bases, in that order; junction bases with no gene match: 8. DNA of the CDR3: TGTGCCAGTAGGACAGGACAGGGGGCTGGAAATGAGCAGTTCTTC. Protein product: CASRTGQGAGNEQFF.

This CDR3 is CASSARGTANYGYTF. The CDR3 coding sequence is TGCGCCAGCAGCGCCAGGGGGACAGCGAACTATGGCTACACCTTC. The V call is TRBV5-1, the J call TRBJ1-2, with 7 bases fitting TRBD1. With 4 bases clipped from V and 2 bases from J, the junction kept 8 bases outside the gene matches. CDR1 and CDR2 from the germline V gene are SGHRS and YFSETQ. The CDR3 is 15 residues long.

The chain combines TRBV14 with TRBJ2-3, with TRBD2 matching over 9 bases. Losses at the gene ends were 2 bases for V and 8 bases for J; bases not matched to a gene: 11. Germline-derived CDR1 and CDR2 are SGHDN and FVKESK. The CDR3 has 16 amino acids. CDR3 nucleotide sequence: TGTGCCAGCAGCCAACGCGGACTAGCGTCAGACGGTACGCAGTATTTT. Translating gives CASSQRGLASDGTQYF.